The next 13 T cell receptor beta chains were all read from a single sample in a study of Graves' ophthalmopathy and Graves' hyperthyroidism. Amplified material comprised TCR beta CDR3 regions derived from RNA transcripts. An initial RT-PCR round employing HTBI primers preceded a second-round multiplex PCR. TCRdb passed the multiplex PCR reads through MiXCR, listing each CDR3 protein once. The sample records about 420,000 distinct CDR3 sequences, 21% being singletons. Material for sequencing was peripheral blood. The receptors here all came from a woman aged 18-29 years with stable Graves' hyperthyroidism.

This clonotype has ten or more counts. This sequence joins TRBV28 and TRBJ1-1; TRBD1 aligns across 12 bases. Germline V gene lookup returns CDR1 MDHEN and CDR2 SYDVKM. The length of the CDR3 is 15 residues. The V segment lost 5 bases and the J segment 10 bases; nucleotides outside the gene matches: 11. CDR3 loop: CASSEIRDRGLGAFF. The CDR3 nucleotides read TGTGCCAGCAGTGAAATACGGGACAGGGGGCTAGGAGCTTTCTTT.

The chain employs TRBV4-2 and TRBJ1-6; 11 positions agree with TRBD1. CDR1 is LGHNA and CDR2 is YNFKEQ in the germline V gene. The CDR3 runs to 18 residues. Germline trimming cut 4 bases from V and 4 bases from J; bases unmatched to any gene: 9. This chain's CDR3 is CASSLGRDRGSYNSPLHF. The DNA of the CDR3 is TGTGCCAGCAGCCTTGGCCGGGACAGGGGGTCTTATAATTCACCCCTCCACTTT.

The rearrangement uses TRBV7-2 and TRBJ2-4; no reliable D call. The end of the DNA is better explained by TRBJ2-1, so the J call may be wrong. Germline V gene lookup returns CDR1 SGHTA and CDR2 FQGNSA. The CDR3 extends over 12 amino acids. The CDR3, as DNA: TGTGCCAGCAGCTTCGGAAGAAGAGAGCAGTTCTTC. This codes for CASSFGRREQFF.

This clonotype came up many times. The genes are TRBV2 and TRBJ2-7, with 14 bases matching TRBD2. The CDR3 is 16 residues long. V lost 7 bases and J lost 4; bases outside the gene matches: 9. The germline gives CDR1 SNHLY, CDR2 FYNNEI. The CDR3 DNA is TGTGCCAGCAAGAGGGGACTAGCGGGAGAGAGGTACGAGCAGTACTTC. Its translation is CASKRGLAGERYEQYF.

This clonotype was found many times. V and J are TRBV19 and TRBJ1-2, with D unresolved. Trimming cost V 5 bases and J 3 bases, with 13 bases left between them. The CDR3 consists of 14 residues. Germline V gene lookup returns CDR1 LNHDA and CDR2 SQIVND (reference sequence). CDR3 protein: CASSVGRVYYGYTF. DNA of the CDR3: TGTGCCAGTAGTGTTGGGCGGGTCTACTATGGCTACACCTTC.

This clonotype was detected ten times or more. The chain recombines TRBV19 with TRBJ1-1; 8 nucleotides agree with TRBD1. Germline loops: CDR1 LNHDA, CDR2 SQIVND (reference sequence). Losses at the gene ends were 4 bases for V and 0 bases for J; bases not matched to a gene: 10. This CDR3 has 17 residues. CDR3 region: CASSSPGQANLNTEAFF. DNA of the CDR3: TGTGCCAGTAGTAGTCCGGGACAGGCGAATTTGAACACTGAAGCTTTCTTT.

This clonotype was found a few times. The genes are TRBV7-2 and TRBJ2-5; 7 bases map to TRBD2. The ends lost 5 bases at V and 4 bases at J; junction bases unmatched: 13. The CDR3 runs 16 residues. Per germline, CDR1 SGHTA and CDR2 FQGNSA. The CDR3 nucleotides are TGTGCCAGCAGCCGGGAGAGCGGGATAAGTGGAGAGACCCAGTACTTC. The encoded protein is CASSRESGISGETQYF.

This clonotype was seen repeatedly, ten times or more. The chain recombines TRBV6-5 with TRBJ2-7; D uncertain. This CDR3 contains 13 residues. In germline, CDR1 is MNHEY, CDR2 SVGAGI. Trimming pared 3 bases from V and 6 bases from J, leaving 12 bases between. Here the CDR3 DNA reads TGTGCCAGCAGTTATGGGGTAAAAAGCGAGCAGTACTTC. It yields the protein CASSYGVKSEQYF.

This clonotype was observed at least ten times. The chain carries TRBV4-1 and TRBJ2-7; 11 nucleotides match TRBD1. In germline, CDR1 is MGHRA, CDR2 YSYEKL. CDR3 length: 13 residues. J was trimmed by 3 bases and V by 8 bases; bases with no gene match: 3. Here the CDR3 DNA reads TGCGCCAGCGGGGGACAGGGGGGCTACGAGCAGTACTTC. As protein: CASGGQGGYEQYF.

The chain is built from TRBV5-1 and TRBJ2-3; D gene ambiguous. The length of the CDR3 is 14 residues. Germline V gives CDR1 SGHRS, CDR2 YFSETQ. V lost 2 bases to trimming and J lost 0 bases, with 7 bases between them. The CDR3 DNA sequence: TGCGCCAGCAGCTTCTCGGTTAGCACAGATACGCAGTATTTT. The encoded protein is CASSFSVSTDTQYF.

For this clonotype: This CDR3 fails to terminate in the conserved phenylalanine or tryptophan, so it likely reflects a read error. V gene TRBV12-3 or TRBV12-4 combines with J gene TRBJ2-7, with D tentatively TRBD1 (6 bases). The CDR3 covers 14 residues. The V gene lost 6 bases and the J gene lost 0 bases, with 12 bases spanning the gap. The CDR3 reads CASRRQGISYEQYC. The CDR3 DNA follows: TGTGCCAGCAGACGTCAGGGGATCTCCTACGAGCAGTACTGC.

There are many counts of this clonotype. This sequence joins TRBV7-2 and TRBJ1-1; maybe TRBD1 (5 bases). Germline CDR1 and CDR2: SGHTA and FQGNSA. This CDR3 spans 13 amino acids. The ends were cut back, 5 bases at V and 7 bases at J, with 14 bases in the middle. The chain's CDR3 is CASSPRGSGEAFF. Written as DNA, the CDR3 is TGTGCCAGCAGCCCGCGGGGGTCCGGTGAAGCTTTCTTT. Full variable domain (missing parts from reference TRBV7-2 and TRBJ1-1): GAGVSQSPSNKVTEKGKDVELRCDPISGHTALYWYRQSLGQGLEFLIYFQGNSAPDKSGLPSDRFSAERTGGSVSTLTIQRTQQEDSAVYLCASSPRGSGEAFFGQGTRLTVV.

This clonotype was seen ten or more times. The chain recombines TRBV9 with TRBJ2-7; TRBD1 agrees at 9 bases. The germline gives CDR1 SGDLS, CDR2 YYNGEE. The V and J ends lost 2 bases and 5 bases, in that order; junction bases with no gene match: 8. The CDR3 has 15 residues. CDR3 DNA: TGTGCCAGCAGCGTGTCCGGGACAGGGCCGAACGAGCAGTACTTC. Its protein product is CASSVSGTGPNEQYF.